Sequencing of this T cell receptor (beta chain) was carried out in a study of identical twins. The study, taken as a whole, reports: Surplus twin overlap in beta out-of-frame sequences was less pronounced. Compared with unrelated sharing, twin-shared out-of-frame alpha sequences had more low-probability sequences. Conclusions were based on cross-sectional statistical analysis, without following the same donors.

A template switching step contributed a universal primer site, while unique molecular identifiers were present in the cDNA. MiXCR, run by TCRdb on the 5' RACE reads, gives a single entry per CDR3 protein. The table has just under 550,000 distinct CDR3 sequences, roughly 15% seen once. Remarks on this clonotype: Antigen unknown.

The CDR3 consists of 13 residues. V lost 5 bases, J lost 3 bases, and 3 bases stayed unmatched. The same data also went into a second study, on yellow fever vaccine responses in identical twins.

The rearrangement links TRBV12-3 or TRBV12-4 to TRBJ2-7, with TRBD1 matching over 8 bases. The sample was CD4+ T cells sorted from blood. The receptor was isolated from a woman between 18 and 29 years old in good health. As DNA, the CDR3 is TGTGCCAGCAGTCGACAGGGGATCTACGAGCAGTACTTC. It yields the protein CASSRQGIYEQYF.